What follows is one TCR beta chain and its context. The antigen is unknown. TCRdb's table, derived via immunoSEQ multiplex PCR, lists solely in-frame clones and lacks some. The table has more than 50,000 clones, about 90% seen once; the top ten hold 5.2%. The entry originates in a study of OX40 agonist ivuxolimab in advanced cancers. The study, taken as a whole, reports: It was not determined which antigens were specifically recognized by the peripheral T cells that had undergone clonal expansion. In CD8+ T cells, expanded clones were on average more numerous than in CD4+.

Here the sequenced sample was CD4+ or CD8+ T cells sorted from blood, taken in a trial of the OX40 agonist ivuxolimab. This receptor was obtained from an adult with an advanced solid tumor such as melanoma, head and neck, liver or kidney cancer.

The CDR3 region is CASTRGVDNSPLHF. The CDR3 DNA is TGTGCCAGCACTCGGGGAGTCGATAATTCACCCCTCCACTTT. This rearrangement joins TRBV6-1 to TRBJ1-6, with D unclear. Trimming removed 7 bases from V and 5 bases from J, with 12 bases in between. The CDR3 sequence is 14 residues long. Germline V lookup: CDR1 MNHNS, CDR2 SASEGT.